These 2 T cell receptor beta chains came from one sample sequenced in a study of monozygotic twins with inflammatory bowel disease. TCRdb reprocessed the 5' RACE reads; each CDR3 protein has one entry and no DNA is given. This sample carries some 440,000 distinct CDR3 sequences, with 2.4% going to the ten biggest clones. Sequencing was performed on blood. Receptors originate from a human donor with ulcerative colitis or Crohn's disease, or a healthy co-twin of an affected twin (not recorded which).

The genes are TRBV28 and TRBJ1-6. Germline loops: CDR1 MDHEN, CDR2 SYDVKM. The CDR3 length is 14 residues. CDR3 in amino acids: CASSLYVYNSPLHF.

The chain has TRBV29-1 and TRBJ2-5; the TCRdb call, TRBD1, lacks DNA for checking. Germline V gene lookup returns CDR1 SQVTM and CDR2 ANQGSEA. The CDR3 totals 14 residues. CDR3 loop: CSVRGTGAQETQYF.